In its sample, the clone carrying this T cell receptor beta chain was seen many times. The sample belongs to a study of kidney transplant recipient with SARS-CoV-2 infection. TCRdb re-analysed the reads in MiXCR, keeping a single row per CDR3 protein. This sample has about 240,000 distinct CDR3 sequences; 25% to 35% occur once, and the top ten carry 6% to 8.5%. Here the sequenced sample was a blood sample, taken at baseline and on day 111 from a kidney transplant recipient. The clonotype was recovered from a young adult male patient who had COVID-19 and was a kidney transplant recipient. Some T cells may arise from the graft donor.

CDR3 sequence: CAWSEGTFYGYTF. For the CDR3, the DNA is TGTGCCTGGAGTGAAGGGACCTTCTATGGCTACACCTTC. This chain joins TRBV30 and TRBJ1-2; possible D gene TRBD1, 5 bases. V was cut by 1 base and J by 4 bases, with 10 bases left in between. There are 13 residues in the CDR3. CDR1 GTSNPN and CDR2 SVGIG come from the germline V gene (reference sequence).